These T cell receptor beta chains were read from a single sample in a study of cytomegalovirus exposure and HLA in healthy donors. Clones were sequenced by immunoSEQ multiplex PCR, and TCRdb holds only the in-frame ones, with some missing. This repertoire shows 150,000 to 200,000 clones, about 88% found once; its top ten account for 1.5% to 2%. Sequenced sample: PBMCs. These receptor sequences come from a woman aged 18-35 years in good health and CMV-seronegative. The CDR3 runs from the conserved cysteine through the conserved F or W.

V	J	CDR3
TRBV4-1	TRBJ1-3	CASSQDPGFSGNTIYF
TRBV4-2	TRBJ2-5	CASSQGAGDRETQYF
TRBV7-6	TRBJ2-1	CASSPVGGEQFF
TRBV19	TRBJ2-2	CASSPMNTGELFF
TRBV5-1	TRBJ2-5	CASSWPTGGIQETQYF
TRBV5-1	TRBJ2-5	CASSPGGSGLPRETQYF
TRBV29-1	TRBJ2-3	CSAVAVTDTQYF
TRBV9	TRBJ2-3	CASSELAGGPDFSNTQYF
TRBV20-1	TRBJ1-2	CSARDPLGYTF
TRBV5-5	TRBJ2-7	CASSLGTSFEQYF
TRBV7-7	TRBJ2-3	CASSLSSTDTQYF
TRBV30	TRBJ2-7	CAWAPDRGPLDEQYF
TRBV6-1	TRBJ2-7	CASSASGSRYEQYF
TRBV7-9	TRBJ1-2	CASSTGSKNYGYTF
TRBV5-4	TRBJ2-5	CASSFRGQETQYF
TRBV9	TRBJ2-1	CASSPPGLPYNEQFF
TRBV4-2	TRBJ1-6	CASSYREGRSSYNSPLHF
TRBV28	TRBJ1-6	CASSAPGGRSPLHF
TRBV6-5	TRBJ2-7	CASSPTSGSYEQYF
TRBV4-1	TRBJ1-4	CASSQGQLNEKLFF
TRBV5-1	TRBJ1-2	CASSLEFETGRIAF
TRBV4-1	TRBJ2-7	CASSLPGTGRERPYEQYF
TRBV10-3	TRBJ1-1	CAIRRQGAQEAAFF
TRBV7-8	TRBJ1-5	CASSLAETGHQPQHF
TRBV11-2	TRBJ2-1	CASSTISGPSYNEQFF